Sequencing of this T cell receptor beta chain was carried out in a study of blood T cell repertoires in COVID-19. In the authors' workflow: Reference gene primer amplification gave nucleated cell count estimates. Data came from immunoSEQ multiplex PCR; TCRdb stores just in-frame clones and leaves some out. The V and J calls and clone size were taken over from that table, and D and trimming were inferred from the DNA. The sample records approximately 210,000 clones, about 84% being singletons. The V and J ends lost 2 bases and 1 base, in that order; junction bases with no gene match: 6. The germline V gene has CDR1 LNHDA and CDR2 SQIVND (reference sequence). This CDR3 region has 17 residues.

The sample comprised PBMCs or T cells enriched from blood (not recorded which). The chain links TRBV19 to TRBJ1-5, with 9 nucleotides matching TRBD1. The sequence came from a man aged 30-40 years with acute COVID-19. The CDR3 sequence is CASSIHPQGASNQPQHF. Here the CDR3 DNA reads TGTGCCAGTAGTATACATCCACAGGGGGCGAGCAATCAGCCCCAGCATTTT.